A selection of T cell receptor beta chains follows, all from one sample in a study of T cells expressing NK-cell markers. TCRdb reworked the 5' RACE reads into one entry per CDR3 protein, no DNA. The sample's table shows hundreds of thousands of distinct CDR3 sequences. The source material was blood T cells: a sorted CD56 or NKG2C T cell subset, CD4+ or CD8+ T cells, or bulk PBMC T cells (not recorded which). All receptors come from a woman aged 18-69 years in good health. CDR3s include the opening cysteine and the closing phenylalanine or tryptophan. Each record gives: J gene, V gene, CDR3 protein.

TRBJ2-7 | TRBV4-2 | CASSQDRVAGGSYEQYF
TRBJ2-2 | TRBV7-3 | CASSLSAGELFF
TRBJ2-5 | TRBV7-3 | CASSLRAGVETQYF
TRBJ2-7 | TRBV2 | CASSVSSSPLTEQYF
TRBJ2-5 | TRBV20-1 | CSASPSGGRGTQYF
TRBJ2-5 | TRBV7-9 | CASRSTRQGQETQYF
TRBJ1-1 | TRBV25-1 | CASSDTPGTEAFF
TRBJ1-2 | TRBV9 | CASSDDSWDYGYTF
TRBJ2-7 | TRBV27 | CASSPRGIYEQYF
TRBJ2-1 | TRBV6-1 | CASTPALFGRGRARNEQFF
TRBJ1-1 | TRBV6-1 | CASSKLPDTEAFF
TRBJ1-6 | TRBV20-1 | CSASKANSPLHF